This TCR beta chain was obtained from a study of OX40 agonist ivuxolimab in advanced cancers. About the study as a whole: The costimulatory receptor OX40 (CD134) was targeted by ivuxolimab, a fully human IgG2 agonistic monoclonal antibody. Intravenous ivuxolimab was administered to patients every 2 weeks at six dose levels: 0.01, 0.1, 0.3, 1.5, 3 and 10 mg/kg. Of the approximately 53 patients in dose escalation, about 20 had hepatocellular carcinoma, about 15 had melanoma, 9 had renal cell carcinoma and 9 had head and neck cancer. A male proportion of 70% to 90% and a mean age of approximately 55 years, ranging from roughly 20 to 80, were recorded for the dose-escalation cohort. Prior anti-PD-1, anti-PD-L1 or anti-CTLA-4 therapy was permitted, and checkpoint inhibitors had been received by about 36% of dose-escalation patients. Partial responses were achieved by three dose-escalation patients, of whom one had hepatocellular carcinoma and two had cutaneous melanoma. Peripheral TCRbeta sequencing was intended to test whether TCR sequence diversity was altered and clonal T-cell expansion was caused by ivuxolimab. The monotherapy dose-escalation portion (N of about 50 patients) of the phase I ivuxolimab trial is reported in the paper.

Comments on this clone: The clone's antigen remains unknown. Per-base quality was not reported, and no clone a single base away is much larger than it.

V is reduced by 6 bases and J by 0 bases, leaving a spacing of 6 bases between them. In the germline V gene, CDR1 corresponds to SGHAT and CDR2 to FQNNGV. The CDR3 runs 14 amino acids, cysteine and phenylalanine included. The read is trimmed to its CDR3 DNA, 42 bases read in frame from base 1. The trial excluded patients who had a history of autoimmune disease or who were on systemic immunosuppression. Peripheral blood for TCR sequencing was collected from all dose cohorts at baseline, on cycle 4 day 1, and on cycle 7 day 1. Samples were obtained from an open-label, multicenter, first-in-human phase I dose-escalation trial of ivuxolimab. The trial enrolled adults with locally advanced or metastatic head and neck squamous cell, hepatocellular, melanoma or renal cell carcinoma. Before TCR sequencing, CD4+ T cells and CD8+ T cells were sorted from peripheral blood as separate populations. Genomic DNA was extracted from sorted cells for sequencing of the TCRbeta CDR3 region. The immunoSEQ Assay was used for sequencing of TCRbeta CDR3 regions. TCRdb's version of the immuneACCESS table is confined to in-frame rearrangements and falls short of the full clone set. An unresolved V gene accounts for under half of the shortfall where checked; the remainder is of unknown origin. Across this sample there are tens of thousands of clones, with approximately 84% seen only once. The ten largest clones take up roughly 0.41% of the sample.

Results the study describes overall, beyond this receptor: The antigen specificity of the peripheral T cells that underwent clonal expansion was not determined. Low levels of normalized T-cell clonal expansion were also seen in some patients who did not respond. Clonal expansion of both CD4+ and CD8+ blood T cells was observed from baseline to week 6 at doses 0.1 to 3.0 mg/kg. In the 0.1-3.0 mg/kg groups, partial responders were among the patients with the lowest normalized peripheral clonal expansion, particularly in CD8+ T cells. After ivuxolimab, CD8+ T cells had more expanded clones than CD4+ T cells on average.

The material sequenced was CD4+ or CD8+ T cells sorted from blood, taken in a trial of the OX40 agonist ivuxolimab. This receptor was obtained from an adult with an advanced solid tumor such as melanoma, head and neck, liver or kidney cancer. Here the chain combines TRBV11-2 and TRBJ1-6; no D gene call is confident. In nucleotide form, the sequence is TGTGCCAGCAGGATGGGCTCCTATAATTCACCCCTCCACTTT. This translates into CASRMGSYNSPLHF.